Following are 14 T cell receptor beta chains from one sample sequenced in a study of PD-L1 blockade in urothelial cancer. The protocol was immunoSEQ multiplex PCR, while the TCRdb copy is restricted to in-frame clones and leaves out a portion. This table has about 130,000 clones, roughly 86% appearing once. Time point defined: peripheral blood 6 weeks after treatment start. Sequences were derived from PBMCs, sampled around atezolizumab (anti-PD-L1) treatment. The receptors derive from a man aged 45-65 years with urothelial cancer.

This clone was seen a handful of times. This sequence joins TRBV10-2 and TRBJ2-7; weak D call: TRBD2 (5 bases). V was cut by 7 bases and J by 5 bases, with 18 bases left in between. In germline, CDR1 is WSHSY, CDR2 SAAADI. The CDR3 consists of 14 residues. The CDR3 sequence: CASTPGGRRDEQYF. The CDR3 coding sequence is TGCGCCAGCACTCCCGGCGGGCGTAGGGACGAGCAGTACTTC.

The chain couples TRBV30 to TRBJ2-1; TRBD1 matches 7 bases. The CDR3 has 14 amino acids. Germline CDR1 and CDR2: GTSNPN and SVGIG (reference sequence). The V gene end was trimmed by 3 bases and the J gene end by 5 bases; junction bases not matched to a gene: 7. The CDR3 bases are TGTGCCTGGAGCGCTGGACAGGTTCACAATGAGCAGTTCTTC. It translates to CAWSAGQVHNEQFF.

The chain employs TRBV19 and TRBJ2-7; 7 nucleotides match TRBD1. The CDR3 has 14 residues. Trimming cost V 9 bases and J 2 bases; bases outside gene matches: 10. Germline-derived CDR1 and CDR2 are LNHDA and SQIVND (reference sequence). This chain's CDR3 is CARNLRQGTYEQYF. The CDR3 nucleotides read TGTGCCAGGAATTTGAGACAGGGAACCTACGAGCAGTACTTC. Full variable domain (outside the CDR3, taken from reference TRBV19 and TRBJ2-7): DGGITQSPKYLFRKEGQNVTLSCEQNLNHDAMYWYRQDPGQGLRLIYYSQIVNDFQKGDIAEGYSVSREKKESFPLTVTSAQKNPTAFYLCARNLRQGTYEQYFGPGTRLTVT.

This chain's CDR3 is CASSLSSGSLYNEQFF. CDR3 nucleotide sequence: TGTGCCAGCAGTTTATCCAGCGGGAGTCTCTACAATGAGCAGTTCTTC. The chain recombines TRBV28 with TRBJ2-1; 8 bases are a match to TRBD2. Germline V gene data show CDR1 as MDHEN and CDR2 as SYDVKM. The CDR3 loop spans 16 amino acids. Losses at the gene ends were 1 base for V and 3 bases for J; bases not matched to a gene: 5. Combining the CDR3 with reference TRBV28 and TRBJ2-1 gives the whole variable domain DVKVTQSSRYLVKRTGEKVFLECVQDMDHENMFWYRQDPGLGLRLIYFSYDVKMKEKGDIPEGYSVSREKKERFSLILESASTNQTSMYLCASSLSSGSLYNEQFFGPGTRLTVL.

The rearrangement uses TRBV2 and TRBJ2-4, with D possibly TRBD2 on 5 matching bases. The CDR3 is made up of 15 amino acids. The germline V gene encodes CDR1 SNHLY and CDR2 FYNNEI. Trimming removed 3 bases at V and 0 bases at J, with 9 bases between. CDR3: CASSEVGIAKNIQYF. DNA for the CDR3: TGTGCCAGCAGTGAGGTCGGGATAGCCAAAAACATTCAGTACTTC.

This clone was recorded a few times. J is TRBJ2-1 and V is TRBV18; 7 bases are shared with TRBD1. V trimming: 3 bases; J trimming: 7 bases; junction bases outside the gene matches: 6. CDR3 length equals 14 residues. Germline CDR1 and CDR2: KGHSH and LQKENI. The DNA for the CDR3 is TGTGCCAGCTCACCCAACGCGGACAGGAATGAGCAGTTCTTC. Encoded protein: CASSPNADRNEQFF.

The V and J genes are TRBV10-3 and TRBJ2-7, with no clear D. Germline V gives CDR1 ENHRY, CDR2 SYGVKD. Trimming took 0 bases from V and 0 from J, leaving 3 bases between them. The CDR3 sequence is 13 residues long. CDR3 in DNA: TGTGCCATCAGTGAGTCCAACTCCTACGAGCAGTACTTC. Its protein product is CAISESNSYEQYF.

The V gene is TRBV7-9, the J gene TRBJ2-1, with D possibly matching TRBD2 (6 bases). The germline CDR1 and CDR2 sequences are SEHNR and FQNEAQ (reference sequence). The CDR3 runs to 14 residues. Trimming stripped 5 bases from V and 4 bases from J, with 12 bases between. The CDR3 loop reads CASSIWDSYNEQFF. The CDR3 DNA reads TGTGCCAGCAGCATCTGGGACTCGTACAATGAGCAGTTCTTC.

The chain couples TRBV4-2 to TRBJ2-7, with D perhaps TRBD2 (7 bases). Germline V gives CDR1 LGHNA, CDR2 YNFKEQ. The length of the CDR3 is 15 residues. The V gene lost 5 bases and the J gene lost 6 bases, with 20 bases spanning the gap. DNA of the CDR3: TGTGCCAGCAGCAAAAACGCGGAGGGGGGGCGCGAGCAGTACTTC. It translates to CASSKNAEGGREQYF.

The genes are TRBV5-4 and TRBJ2-5, with a tentative D call TRBD1 (6 bases). The germline gives CDR1 SGHNT, CDR2 YYREEE (reference sequence). V gave up 4 bases and J gave up 0 bases, with 10 bases separating them. This CDR3 has 14 amino acids. The CDR3 here is CASSKGQHQETQYF. In nucleotides, the CDR3 is TGTGCCAGCAGCAAAGGACAGCACCAAGAGACCCAGTACTTC.

This chain joins TRBV18 and TRBJ1-4; D not resolved. Germline V gene sequence: CDR1 KGHSH, CDR2 LQKENI. The CDR3 loop spans 15 amino acids. The ends were cut back, 6 bases at V and 8 bases at J, with 19 bases in the middle. The CDR3: CASSPDSKPNEKLFF. In DNA form, the CDR3 reads TGTGCCAGCTCGCCTGACTCGAAACCCAACGAAAAACTGTTTTTT.

V and J are TRBV28 and TRBJ1-6; 9 nucleotides align to TRBD1. Germline V lookup: CDR1 MDHEN, CDR2 SYDVKM. V trimming: 5 bases; J trimming: 10 bases; junction bases outside the gene matches: 3. There are 13 residues in the CDR3. In DNA, the CDR3 is TGTGCCAGCAGTCCGGACAGGGGCTCACCCCTCCACTTT. This codes for CASSPDRGSPLHF.

The rearrangement uses TRBV29-1 and TRBJ1-3, with 12 bases fitting TRBD1. V lost 4 bases and J lost 0; bases outside the gene matches: 10. The CDR3 covers 18 residues. From germline, CDR1 is SQVTM and CDR2 ANQGSEA. The CDR3 sequence is CSVGLGTGGSYSGNTIYF. For the CDR3, the DNA is TGCAGCGTTGGGTTGGGGACAGGGGGCAGCTACTCTGGAAACACCATATATTTT.

J is TRBJ1-2 and V is TRBV29-1; 9 positions agree with TRBD1. V lost 6 bases, J lost 2 bases, and 10 bases stayed unmatched. The CDR3 has 15 amino acids. Per the germline V gene, CDR1 is SQVTM and CDR2 is ANQGSEA. In DNA, the CDR3 is TGCAGCGTGTTAGCCGGGACAGGGTCAAACTATGGCTACACCTTC. Translation gives CSVLAGTGSNYGYTF.